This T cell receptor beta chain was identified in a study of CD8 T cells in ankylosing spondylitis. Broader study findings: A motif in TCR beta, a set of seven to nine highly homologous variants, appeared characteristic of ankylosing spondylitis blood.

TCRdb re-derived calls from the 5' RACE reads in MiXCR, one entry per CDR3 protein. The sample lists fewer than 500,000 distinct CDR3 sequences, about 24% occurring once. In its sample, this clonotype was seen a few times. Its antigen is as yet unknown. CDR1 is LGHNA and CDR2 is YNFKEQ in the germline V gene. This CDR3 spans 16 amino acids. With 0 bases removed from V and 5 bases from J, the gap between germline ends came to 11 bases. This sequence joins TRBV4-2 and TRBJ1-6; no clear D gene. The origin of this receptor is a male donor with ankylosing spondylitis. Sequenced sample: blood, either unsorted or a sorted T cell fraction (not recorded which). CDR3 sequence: CASSQDAPRHNSPLHF. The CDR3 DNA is TGTGCCAGCAGCCAAGATGCACCGCGCCATAATTCACCCCTCCACTTT.